The 24 T cell receptor beta chains in this list originate from one sample, sequenced in a study of lymphopenia after photon versus proton radiotherapy. The repertoire was sequenced with immunoSEQ multiplex PCR; TCRdb's copy has only in-frame clones and lacks some. The sample lists 45,000 to 65,000 clones, around 88% seen once, with just under 30% in the top ten. The sample was peripheral blood, taken from a patient treated with photon-based radiotherapy. These receptors came from a man aged 50-60 years with gastric cancer.

The chain employs TRBV7-8 and TRBJ2-5, with D unclear. The ends were cut back, 4 bases at V and 10 bases at J, with 16 bases in the middle. CDR1 is SGHVS and CDR2 is FQNEAQ in the germline V gene. This CDR3 contains 13 residues. The CDR3 region is CASSSDTGWVQYF. In DNA, the CDR3 is TGTGCCAGCAGCTCCGACACCGGATGGGTCCAGTACTTC.

This clone was detected a few times. A read error is the likely source, as a far larger clone sits one nucleotide away. Additional DNA sequences in this sample encode the identical CDR3. The chain is built from TRBV5-4 and TRBJ2-1; D is undetermined. Trimming took 4 bases from V and 6 from J, leaving 14 bases between them. The germline V gene encodes CDR1 SGHNT and CDR2 YYREEE (reference sequence). This CDR3 has 14 amino acids. Here the CDR3 reads CASSHTALSNEQFF. The CDR3 DNA reads TGTGCCAGCAGCCATACCGCCCTCAGCAATGAGCAGTTCTTC.

The chain combines TRBV19 with TRBJ1-5; no definite D call. Germline assignment: CDR1 LNHDA and CDR2 SQIVND (reference sequence). V dropped 1 base and J dropped 2 bases, with 6 bases sitting between them. This CDR3 spans 14 amino acids. The CDR3: CASSIGTGNQPQHF. The CDR3 DNA reads TGTGCCAGTAGTATAGGGACGGGCAATCAGCCCCAGCATTTT.

This chain links TRBV5-6 with TRBJ1-5, with D uncertain. There are 15 residues in the CDR3. Germline V gives CDR1 SGHDT, CDR2 YYEEEE. The germline V and J ends were trimmed by 0 bases and 4 bases, with 11 bases remaining between them. CDR3 residues: CASSLARTANQPQHF. CDR3 nucleotides: TGTGCCAGCAGCTTGGCCCGGACCGCGAATCAGCCCCAGCATTTT.

V and J are TRBV19 and TRBJ2-3; 8 bases are a match to TRBD2. CDR3 length: 16 amino acids. CDR1 and CDR2 (germline): LNHDA, SQIVND (reference sequence). V was clipped by 6 bases and J by 0 bases; unmatched bases: 8. The CDR3 DNA reads TGTGCCAGTAGCGCGGGGGTAGCGGGGAGCACAGATACGCAGTATTTT. Amino acid sequence: CASSAGVAGSTDTQYF.

The chain couples TRBV10-3 to TRBJ1-2; 8 nucleotides match TRBD1. J gave up 5 bases and V 2 bases, and 7 bases lay outside the gene matches. CDR3 length equals 15 residues. Germline V lookup: CDR1 ENHRY, CDR2 SYGVKD. CDR3 DNA: TGTGCCATCAGTGAGACGACAGGGGCGAGGTATGGCTACACCTTC. It specifies CAISETTGARYGYTF.

The sample holds one count of this clone. The chain employs TRBV6-5 and TRBJ2-2; 10 nucleotides match TRBD1. Germline V gene lookup returns CDR1 MNHEY and CDR2 SVGAGI. J lost 8 bases, V lost 0 bases, and 3 bases had no gene match. CDR3 length equals 15 residues. The CDR3 loop is CASSYSTGGEGELFF. CDR3 DNA sequence: TGTGCCAGCAGTTACTCGACAGGGGGCGAAGGGGAGCTGTTTTTT.

The V call is TRBV7-9, the J call TRBJ2-5; 12 bases are shared with TRBD2. V was clipped by 4 bases and J by 4 bases; unmatched bases: 7. Germline lookup yields CDR1 SEHNR and CDR2 FQNEAQ (reference sequence). The CDR3 runs to 16 residues. Here the CDR3 DNA reads TGTGCCAGCAGCTCCGGACTAGCGGGGAGGGGAGAGACCCAGTACTTC. Amino acid sequence: CASSSGLAGRGETQYF.

The chain is built from TRBV5-4 and TRBJ1-2; D might be TRBD1 (6 bases). Between the trimmed V and J ends, which lost 5 bases and 4 bases, there was a span of 15 bases. The CDR3 has 14 amino acids. CDR1 SGHNT and CDR2 YYREEE come from the germline V gene (reference sequence). In DNA form, the CDR3 reads TGTGCCAGCAGGCTAACTGGGGACACCTATGGCTACACCTTC. Amino acids: CASRLTGDTYGYTF.

This sequence joins TRBV7-8 and TRBJ2-5; D might be TRBD1 (5 bases). CDR3 size: 14 residues. The ends were cut back, 3 bases at V and 2 bases at J, with 10 bases in the middle. Looked up from germline, CDR1 is SGHVS and CDR2 is FQNEAQ. The CDR3 sequence: CASSLTVLQETQYF. The CDR3 DNA follows: TGTGCCAGCAGCTTGACAGTTCTGCAAGAGACCCAGTACTTC.

This chain uses TRBV5-6 with TRBJ2-7; 7 positions agree with TRBD1. CDR3 length: 14 residues. V dropped 4 bases and J dropped 3; count of bases not matched to a gene: 7. The V gene's germline CDR1 is SGHDT and CDR2 YYEEEE. CDR3 coding DNA: TGTGCCAGCAGCGTCGCCGGGACAGTCTACGAGCAGTACTTC. It is translated as CASSVAGTVYEQYF.

The rearrangement uses TRBV11-2 and TRBJ2-5; D gene ambiguous. Per the germline V gene, CDR1 is SGHAT and CDR2 is FQNNGV. The ends were cut back, 7 bases at V and 5 bases at J, with 14 bases in the middle. CDR3 length: 13 amino acids. The CDR3 region is CASNPRAYETQYF. The CDR3 coding sequence is TGTGCCAGCAACCCACGGGCCTACGAGACCCAGTACTTC.

The chain couples TRBV29-1 to TRBJ2-3; the match to TRBD1 covers 8 bases. Germline V gene lookup returns CDR1 SQVTM and CDR2 ANQGSEA. J lost 5 bases, V lost 5 bases, and 6 bases had no gene match. The CDR3 contains 13 residues. The CDR3 DNA follows: TGCAGCGTTAAGACAGGGGCGGGAGATACGCAGTATTTT. This translates into CSVKTGAGDTQYF.

About this clone: A junction end diverges from the germline sequence, so it may reflect a read error. The chain employs TRBV2 and TRBJ2-7, with TRBD1 as a possible D gene (5 bases). This CDR3 region has 13 residues. The germline CDR1 and CDR2 sequences are SNHLY and FYNNEI. The CDR3 is CASSTGHTDLPDF. As DNA, the CDR3 is TGTGCCAGCAGTACCGGACATACGGATCTCCCGGACTTC. Using reference TRBV2 and TRBJ2-7 for the parts outside the CDR3, the full variable domain is EPEVTQTPSHQVTQMGQEVILRCVPISNHLYFYWYRQILGQKVEFLVSFYNNEISEKSEIFDDQFSVERPDGSNFTLKIRSTKLEDSAMYFCASSTGHTDLPDFGPGTRLTVT.

The chain uses TRBV19 and TRBJ1-5; the D is unclear. Trimming took off 7 bases at V and 2 bases at J, with 27 bases between the two ends. Per germline, CDR1 LNHDA and CDR2 SQIVND (reference sequence). The CDR3 has 19 residues. The CDR3 sequence is CASKTVGGSQLVGNQPQHF. In DNA, the CDR3 is TGTGCCAGTAAAACGGTAGGTGGGTCCCAGCTAGTGGGCAATCAGCCCCAGCATTTT.

The J gene is TRBJ1-2, the V gene TRBV19, with D possibly TRBD1 on 5 matching bases. Per germline, CDR1 LNHDA and CDR2 SQIVND (reference sequence). This CDR3 contains 14 residues. V lost 5 bases to trimming and J lost 7 bases, with 17 bases between them. The CDR3 loop reads CASSGPGTLFGYTF. Here the CDR3 DNA reads TGTGCCAGTAGTGGGCCCGGGACCCTTTTTGGCTACACCTTC.

The chain links TRBV4-1 to TRBJ2-5; D not resolved. Germline CDR1 MGHRA, CDR2 YSYEKL. CDR3 size: 15 residues. The ends were cut back, 3 bases at V and 5 bases at J, with 16 bases in the middle. CDR3 nucleotide sequence: TGCGCCAGCAGCCATAATGACCGGGTTTCGGAGACCCAGTACTTC. This translates into CASSHNDRVSETQYF.

This chain links TRBV27 with TRBJ2-5, with 9 bases matching TRBD2. The CDR3 is 14 amino acids. The germline V gene has CDR1 MNHEY and CDR2 SMNVEV (reference sequence). Trimming at V came to 7 bases and at J to 5 bases, leaving 8 bases not matched to a gene. CDR3 region: CASTVRLADETQYF. For the CDR3, the DNA is TGTGCCAGCACCGTACGACTAGCGGACGAGACCCAGTACTTC.

The chain couples TRBV29-1 to TRBJ2-5, with 8 bases that match TRBD1. Trimming removed 7 bases from V and 3 bases from J; junction bases left unmatched: 7. This CDR3 spans 13 amino acids. The germline V gene encodes CDR1 SQVTM and CDR2 ANQGSEA. CDR3 nucleotide sequence: TGCAGCGGCCGGACAGGGTTGAAAGAGACCCAGTACTTC. Translating gives CSGRTGLKETQYF.

The chain couples TRBV6-5 to TRBJ2-1; 8 bases match TRBD2. V lost 6 bases to trimming and J lost 5 bases; unmatched junction nucleotides: 9. Germline loops: CDR1 MNHEY, CDR2 SVGAGI. The CDR3 runs 15 residues. The CDR3 DNA sequence: TGTGCCAGCAGACAAAAGCGGGAGAGGGACAATGAGCAGTTCTTC. Protein sequence: CASRQKRERDNEQFF.

The CDR3 protein is CASSRSGTPYEQYF. As DNA, the CDR3 is TGTGCCAGCAGCCGCAGCGGGACCCCCTACGAGCAGTACTTC. The V and J genes are TRBV7-2 and TRBJ2-7, with TRBD2 identical over 7 bases. The junction had 6 bases not matched to a gene; V was cut back by 5 bases and J by 2 bases. The CDR3 extends over 14 amino acids. The V gene's germline CDR1 is SGHTA and CDR2 FQGNSA.

The V gene is TRBV7-9, the J gene TRBJ1-3, with 10 bases that match TRBD1. The CDR3 runs 18 residues. V lost 3 bases to trimming and J lost 4 bases; unmatched junction nucleotides: 12. The V gene's germline CDR1 is SEHNR and CDR2 FQNEAQ (reference sequence). CDR3: CASSFKTLRDRGGNTIYF. DNA for the CDR3: TGTGCCAGCAGCTTCAAAACCCTACGGGACAGGGGAGGAAACACCATATATTTT.

The genes are TRBV11-2 and TRBJ2-5; D gene uncertain. There are 14 residues in the CDR3. The ends were cut back, 3 bases at V and 7 bases at J, with 15 bases in the middle. Germline V gives CDR1 SGHAT, CDR2 FQNNGV. The CDR3 DNA reads as TGTGCCAGCAGCTTCCCGGGCGCCCGAGGGACCCAGTACTTC. Its protein is CASSFPGARGTQYF. The full variable domain, in which reference TRBV11-2 and TRBJ2-5 provide the parts outside the CDR3, is EAGVAQSPRYKIIEKRQSVAFWCNPISGHATLYWYQQILGQGPKLLIQFQNNGVVDDSQLPKDRFSAERLKGVDSTLKIQPAKLEDSAVYLCASSFPGARGTQYFGPGTRLLVL.

The chain has TRBV7-2 and TRBJ2-5; D not resolved. Trimming took off 0 bases at V and 5 bases at J, with 13 bases between the two ends. The CDR3 totals 15 residues. The germline gives CDR1 SGHTA, CDR2 FQGNSA. The CDR3 sequence is CASSLAGIARETQYF. The CDR3 nucleotides are TGTGCCAGCAGCTTAGCGGGGATCGCTCGCGAGACCCAGTACTTC.